Below, one T cell receptor beta chain is given with its context. After extraction with the RNeasy kit, roughly 0.5 to 1 ug of the RNA was reverse transcribed using random hexamers. TCRdb reprocessed the immunoSEQ multiplex PCR reads with MiXCR, giving one entry per CDR3 protein. This table has 71,000 or so distinct CDR3 sequences, 93% appearing once. The sample belongs to a study of CD8 T cells in Susac syndrome. Study in general: Treatment status at blood draw for the Susac syndrome patients was therapy-naive, corticosteroids, or intravenous immunoglobulin alone.

J lost 1 base, V lost 0 bases, and 4 bases had no gene match. This CDR3 comprises 16 residues. Germline V gene sequence: CDR1 SGHTA, CDR2 FQGNSA. The rearrangement links TRBV7-2 to TRBJ2-3; 7 bases fit TRBD2. The receptor was isolated from a human donor with Susac syndrome. Sequencing input: CD4+ T cells from PBMCs. CDR3 protein: CASSLAFSGGTDTQYF. DNA of the CDR3: TGTGCCAGCAGCTTAGCTTTCAGCGGGGGCACAGATACGCAGTATTTT.